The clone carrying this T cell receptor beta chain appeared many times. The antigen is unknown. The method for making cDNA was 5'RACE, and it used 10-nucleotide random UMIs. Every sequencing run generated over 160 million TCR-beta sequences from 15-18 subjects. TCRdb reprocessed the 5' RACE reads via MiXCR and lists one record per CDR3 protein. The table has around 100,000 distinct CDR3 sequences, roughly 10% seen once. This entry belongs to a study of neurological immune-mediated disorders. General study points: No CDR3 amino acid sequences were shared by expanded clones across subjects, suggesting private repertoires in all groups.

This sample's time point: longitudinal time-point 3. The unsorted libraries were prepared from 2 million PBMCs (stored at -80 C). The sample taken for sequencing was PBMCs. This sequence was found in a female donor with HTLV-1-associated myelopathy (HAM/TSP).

The CDR3 DNA is TGCGCCAGCAGCTACCTGGGCGAGCAGTACTTC. The encoded protein is CASSYLGEQYF. This chain joins TRBV5-1 and TRBJ2-7; D not certain. Trimming removed 3 bases from V and 6 bases from J, with 7 bases in between. CDR1 SGHRS and CDR2 YFSETQ come from the germline V gene. The CDR3 has 11 amino acids.